The sequence of this T cell receptor (beta chain) was determined in a study of OX40 agonist ivuxolimab in advanced cancers. Broadly, across the study: Ivuxolimab was an agonistic, fully human IgG2 monoclonal antibody directed against OX40 (CD134), a costimulatory receptor. Partial responses were achieved by three dose-escalation patients, of whom one had hepatocellular carcinoma and two had cutaneous melanoma. Patients were allowed to have had prior anti-PD-1, anti-PD-L1 or anti-CTLA-4 therapy, and 40% to 45% of the dose-escalation patients had previously received checkpoint inhibitors. The paper describes the monotherapy dose-escalation part (N ≈ 51 patients) of the phase I trial of ivuxolimab. Of the roughly 54 patients in dose escalation, some 20 had hepatocellular carcinoma, some 15 had melanoma, 9 had renal cell carcinoma and 9 had head and neck cancer. The dose-escalation cohort was roughly 87% male with a mean age of around 62 years, ranging from about 20 to 85. Intravenous ivuxolimab was administered to patients every 2 weeks at six dose levels: 0.01, 0.1, 0.3, 1.5, 3 and 10 mg/kg. Peripheral TCRbeta sequencing aimed to test whether ivuxolimab altered TCR sequence diversity and caused clonal T-cell expansion. Results the study describes overall, beyond this receptor: In the 0.1-3.0 mg/kg groups, partial responders had among the lowest normalized peripheral clonal expansion, particularly in CD8+ T cells. Low levels of normalized T-cell clonal expansion were also seen in some patients who did not respond. At doses of 0.1 to 3.0 mg/kg, clonal expansion of both CD4+ and CD8+ T cells in blood was seen between baseline and week 6. After ivuxolimab, expanded clones were on average more numerous among CD8+ T cells than among CD4+ T cells. Which antigens the clonally expanded peripheral T cells were specific for was not determined.

The CDR3 covers 17 residues, taking in both the cysteine and the phenylalanine. Only the CDR3 part of the read is kept: 51 bases, read in frame from the first base. V ends up 4 bases short and J 2 bases short, with an unmatched junction base count of 12. Based on the germline V gene (reference sequence), the CDR1 and CDR2 sequences are LNHDA and SQIVND. This clone showed up just once. Its antigen remains undetermined. No base-level quality is on record; no much larger clone is a single base apart. Genomic DNA was isolated from the sorted cells so that the TCRbeta CDR3 region could be sequenced. The immunoSEQ Assay was used to sequence the TCRbeta CDR3 regions. Entries here come from immuneACCESS through TCRdb and include only in-frame sequences with V and J called. Some clones fail to appear in such tables; in the studies checked, an unresolved V gene covers under half of the shortfall, and the cause of the remainder is unknown. A total of nearly 80,000 clones appear in this sample, around four fifths of them only once. Jointly, the top ten make up just under 25% of the sample.

Patients with a history of autoimmune disease or receiving systemic immunosuppression were excluded from the trial. Peripheral blood for TCR sequencing was collected from all dose cohorts at baseline, on cycle 4 day 1, and on cycle 7 day 1. Samples were obtained from an open-label, multicenter, first-in-human phase I dose-escalation trial of ivuxolimab. Adults with locally advanced or metastatic melanoma, renal cell carcinoma, hepatocellular carcinoma or head and neck squamous cell carcinoma were enrolled in the trial. Before TCR sequencing, CD4+ T cells and CD8+ T cells from peripheral blood were sorted into separate populations.

The rearrangement combines TRBV19 with TRBJ1-2, with 8 junctional bases fitting TRBD1. The sequence derives from an adult with an advanced solid tumor such as melanoma, head and neck, liver or kidney cancer. The sequencing used CD4+ or CD8+ T cells sorted from blood, collected in a trial of the OX40 agonist ivuxolimab. The DNA is TGTGCCAGTAGTACCTTAAGCCGGGACAGGCCAAACTATGGCTACACCTTC. Its translation is CASSTLSRDRPNYGYTF.